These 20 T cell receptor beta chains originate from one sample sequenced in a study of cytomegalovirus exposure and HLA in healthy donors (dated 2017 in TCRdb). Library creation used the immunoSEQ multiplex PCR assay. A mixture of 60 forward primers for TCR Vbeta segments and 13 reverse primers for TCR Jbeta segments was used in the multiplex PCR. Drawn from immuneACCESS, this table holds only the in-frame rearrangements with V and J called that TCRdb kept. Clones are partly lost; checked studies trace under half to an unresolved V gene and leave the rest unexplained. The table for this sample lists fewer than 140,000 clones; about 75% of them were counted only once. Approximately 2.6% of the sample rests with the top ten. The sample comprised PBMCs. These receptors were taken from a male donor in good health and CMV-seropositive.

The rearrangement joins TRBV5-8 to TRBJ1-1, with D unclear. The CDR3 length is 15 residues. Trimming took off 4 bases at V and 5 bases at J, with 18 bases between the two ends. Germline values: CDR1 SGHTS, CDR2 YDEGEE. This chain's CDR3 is CASSLLGSSGTEAFF. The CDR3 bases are TGTGCCAGCAGCCTCCTCGGGAGCAGTGGAACTGAAGCTTTCTTT.

CDR3 sequence reads: CASSQDADRGNQPQHF. The CDR3 nucleotides are TGCGCCAGCAGCCAAGATGCAGACAGGGGAAATCAGCCCCAGCATTTT. The genes are TRBV4-1 and TRBJ1-5; 8 bases agree with TRBD1. Germline CDR1 MGHRA, CDR2 YSYEKL. The ends lost 0 bases at V and 4 bases at J; junction bases unmatched: 5. The CDR3 length is 16 residues.

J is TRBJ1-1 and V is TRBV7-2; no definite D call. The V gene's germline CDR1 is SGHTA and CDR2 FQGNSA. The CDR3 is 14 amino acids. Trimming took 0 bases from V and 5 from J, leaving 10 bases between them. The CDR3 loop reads CASSLALFGTEAFF. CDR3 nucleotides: TGTGCCAGCAGCTTAGCGCTTTTCGGGACTGAAGCTTTCTTT. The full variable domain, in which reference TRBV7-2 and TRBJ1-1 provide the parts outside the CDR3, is GAGVSQSPSNKVTEKGKDVELRCDPISGHTALYWYRQSLGQGLEFLIYFQGNSAPDKSGLPSDRFSAERTGGSVSTLTIQRTQQEDSAVYLCASSLALFGTEAFFGQGTRLTVV.

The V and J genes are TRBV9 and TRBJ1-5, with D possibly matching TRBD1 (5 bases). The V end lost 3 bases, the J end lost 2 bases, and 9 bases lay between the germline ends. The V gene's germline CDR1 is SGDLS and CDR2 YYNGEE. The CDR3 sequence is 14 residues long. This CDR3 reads CASSASGGNQPQHF. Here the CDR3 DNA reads TGTGCCAGCAGCGCTTCGGGGGGCAATCAGCCCCAGCATTTT.

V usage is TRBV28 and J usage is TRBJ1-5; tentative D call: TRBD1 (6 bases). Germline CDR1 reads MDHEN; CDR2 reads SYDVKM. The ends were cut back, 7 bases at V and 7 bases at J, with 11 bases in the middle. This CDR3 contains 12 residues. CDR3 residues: CASTVRGQPQHF. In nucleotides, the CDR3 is TGTGCCAGCACCGTAAGGGGGCAGCCCCAGCATTTT.

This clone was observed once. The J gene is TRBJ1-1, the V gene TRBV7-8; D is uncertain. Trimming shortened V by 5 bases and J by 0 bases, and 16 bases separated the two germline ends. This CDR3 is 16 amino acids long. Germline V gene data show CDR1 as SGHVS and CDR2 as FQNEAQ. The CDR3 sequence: CASSRGSGTLNTEAFF. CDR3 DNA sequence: TGTGCCAGCAGCCGAGGGTCGGGCACCTTGAACACTGAAGCTTTCTTT.

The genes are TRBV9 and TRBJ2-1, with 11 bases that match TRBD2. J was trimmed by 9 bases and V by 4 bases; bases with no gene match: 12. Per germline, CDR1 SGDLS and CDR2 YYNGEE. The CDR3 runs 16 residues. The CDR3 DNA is TGTGCCAGCAGCCCAACGCTAGCGGGGGGTGGGGGTGAGCAGTTCTTC. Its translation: CASSPTLAGGGGEQFF. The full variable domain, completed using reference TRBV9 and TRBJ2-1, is DSGVTQTPKHLITATGQRVTLRCSPRSGDLSVYWYQQSLDQGLQFLIQYYNGEERAKGNILERFSAQQFPDLHSELNLSSLELGDSALYFCASSPTLAGGGGEQFFGPGTRLTVL.

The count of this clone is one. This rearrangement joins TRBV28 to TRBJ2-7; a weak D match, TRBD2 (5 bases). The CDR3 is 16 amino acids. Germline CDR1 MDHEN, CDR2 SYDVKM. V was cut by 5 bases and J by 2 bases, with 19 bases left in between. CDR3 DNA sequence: TGTGCCAGCAGTCCCCTCGGTGAGGGTATCCCCTACGAGCAGTACTTC. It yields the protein CASSPLGEGIPYEQYF. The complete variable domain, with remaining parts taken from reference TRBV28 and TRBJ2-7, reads DVKVTQSSRYLVKRTGEKVFLECVQDMDHENMFWYRQDPGLGLRLIYFSYDVKMKEKGDIPEGYSVSREKKERFSLILESASTNQTSMYLCASSPLGEGIPYEQYFGPGTRLTVT.

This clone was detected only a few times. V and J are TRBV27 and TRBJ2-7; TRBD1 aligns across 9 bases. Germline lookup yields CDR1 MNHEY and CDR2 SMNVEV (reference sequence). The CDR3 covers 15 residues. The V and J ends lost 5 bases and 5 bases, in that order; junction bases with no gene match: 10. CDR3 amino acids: CASSPLSTGGNEQYF. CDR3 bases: TGTGCCAGCAGTCCCCTAAGTACAGGGGGCAACGAGCAGTACTTC.

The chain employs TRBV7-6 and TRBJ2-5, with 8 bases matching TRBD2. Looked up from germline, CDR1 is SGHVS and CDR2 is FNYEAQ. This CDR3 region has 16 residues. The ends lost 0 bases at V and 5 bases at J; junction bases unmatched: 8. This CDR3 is CASSLASGVFGETQYF. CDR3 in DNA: TGTGCCAGCAGCTTAGCTAGCGGGGTGTTTGGGGAGACCCAGTACTTC. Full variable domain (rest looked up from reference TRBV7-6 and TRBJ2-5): GAGVSQSPRYKVTKRGQDVALRCDPISGHVSLYWYRQALGQGPEFLTYFNYEAQQDKSGLPNDRFSAERPEGSISTLTIQRTEQRDSAMYRCASSLASGVFGETQYFGPGTRLLVL.

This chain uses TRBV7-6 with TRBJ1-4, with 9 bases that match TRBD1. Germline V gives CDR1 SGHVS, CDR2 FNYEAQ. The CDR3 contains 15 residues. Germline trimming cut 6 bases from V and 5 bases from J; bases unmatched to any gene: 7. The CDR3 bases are TGTGCCAGCAGTCCGGGACAGGGTATAAATGAAAAACTGTTTTTT. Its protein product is CASSPGQGINEKLFF.

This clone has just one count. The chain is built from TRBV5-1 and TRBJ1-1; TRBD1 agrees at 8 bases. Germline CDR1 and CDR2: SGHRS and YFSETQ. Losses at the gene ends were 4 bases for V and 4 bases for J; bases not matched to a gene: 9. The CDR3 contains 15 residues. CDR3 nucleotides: TGCGCCAGCAGCAGGGACGAAACAGGGGGCACTGAAGCTTTCTTT. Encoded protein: CASSRDETGGTEAFF.

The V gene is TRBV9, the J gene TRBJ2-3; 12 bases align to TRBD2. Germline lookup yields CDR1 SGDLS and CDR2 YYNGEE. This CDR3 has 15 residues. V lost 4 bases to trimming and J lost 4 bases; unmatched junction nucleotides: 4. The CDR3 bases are TGTGCCAGCAGCTCGGGACTAGCGGGCGCAGATACGCAGTATTTT. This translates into CASSSGLAGADTQYF.

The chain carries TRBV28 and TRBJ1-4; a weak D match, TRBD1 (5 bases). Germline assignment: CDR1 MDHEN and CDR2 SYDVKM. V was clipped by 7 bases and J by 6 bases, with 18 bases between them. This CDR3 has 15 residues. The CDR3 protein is CASTSSGLGDEKLFF. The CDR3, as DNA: TGTGCCAGCACCTCCTCGGGACTGGGGGATGAAAAACTGTTTTTT.

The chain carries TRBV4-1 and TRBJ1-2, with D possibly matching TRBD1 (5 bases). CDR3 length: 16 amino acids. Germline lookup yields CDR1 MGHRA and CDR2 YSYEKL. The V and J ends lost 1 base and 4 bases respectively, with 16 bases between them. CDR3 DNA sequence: TGCGCCAGCAGCCAAGGAGAGAGAGACAGATCCTATGGCTACACCTTC. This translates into CASSQGERDRSYGYTF.

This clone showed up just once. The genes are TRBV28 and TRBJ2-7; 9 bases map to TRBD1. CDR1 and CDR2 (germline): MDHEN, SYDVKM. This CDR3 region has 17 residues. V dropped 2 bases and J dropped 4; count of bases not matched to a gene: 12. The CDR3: CASSLLSPDRGWYEQYF. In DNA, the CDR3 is TGTGCCAGCAGTTTACTTTCGCCCGACAGGGGGTGGTACGAGCAGTACTTC. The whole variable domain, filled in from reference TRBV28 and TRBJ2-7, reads DVKVTQSSRYLVKRTGEKVFLECVQDMDHENMFWYRQDPGLGLRLIYFSYDVKMKEKGDIPEGYSVSREKKERFSLILESASTNQTSMYLCASSLLSPDRGWYEQYFGPGTRLTVT.

The CDR3 region has the DNA TGCGCCAGCAGCCTGGTCCACTACAATGAGCAGTTCTTC. Its translation: CASSLVHYNEQFF. The chain couples TRBV5-1 to TRBJ2-1; D unclear. The germline V and J ends were trimmed by 4 bases and 3 bases, with 8 bases remaining between them. The CDR3 is made up of 13 amino acids. CDR1 is SGHRS and CDR2 is YFSETQ in the germline V gene.

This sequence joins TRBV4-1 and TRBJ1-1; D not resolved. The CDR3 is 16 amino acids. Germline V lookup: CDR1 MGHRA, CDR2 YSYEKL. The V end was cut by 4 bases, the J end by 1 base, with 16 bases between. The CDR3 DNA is TGCGCCAGCAGCCCTAGTCAACGGCCCCCGAACACTGAAGCTTTCTTT. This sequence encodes CASSPSQRPPNTEAFF.

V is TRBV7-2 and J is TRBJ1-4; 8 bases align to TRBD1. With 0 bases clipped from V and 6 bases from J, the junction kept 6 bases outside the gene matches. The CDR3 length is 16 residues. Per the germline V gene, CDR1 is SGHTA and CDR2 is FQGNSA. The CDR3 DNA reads TGTGCCAGCAGCTTAGCTATTGGGACAGGTTATGAAAAACTGTTTTTT. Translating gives CASSLAIGTGYEKLFF.

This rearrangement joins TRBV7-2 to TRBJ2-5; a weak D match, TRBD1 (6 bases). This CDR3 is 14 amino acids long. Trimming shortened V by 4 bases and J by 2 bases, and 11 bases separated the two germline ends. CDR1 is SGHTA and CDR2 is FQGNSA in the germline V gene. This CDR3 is CASSSTGKQETQYF. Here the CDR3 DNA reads TGTGCCAGCAGCTCGACAGGAAAACAAGAGACCCAGTACTTC.